The sequence of this T cell receptor beta chain was determined in a study of blood T cells in healthy people across ages (dated by TCRdb to between 2014 and 2016). In terms of the full investigation: Template switching captured roughly one uniquely barcoded TCR beta cDNA molecule per two T cells in model experiments. Using deep sequencing normalized with unique cDNA molecular identifiers, the study measured how TCR beta repertoire diversity changes with age. The donors were divided into four age groups: young (average approximately 17 years), middle-aged (under 40), aged (approximately 59) and long-lived (about 79). To avoid experimental bias, donors of different ages were distributed randomly across sequencing lanes. For two donors (one aged 18 to 29 and one aged 80 or older), the study analyzed two additional independent replicas of 1 million unique cDNA reads from the same blood draw. Overall results and qualifications from the work: Compared with the aged group, more naive CD4+ T cells, fewer expanded clones and increased TCR diversity were shown by the long-lived group, suggesting age selection. Observed TCR beta diversity correlated strongly with the percentage of naive T cells measured by flow cytometry. As age increased, observed TCR beta diversity per million T cells dropped in a roughly linear way, and a significant reduction was already evident by age 40. Estimates of total diversity based on one million sequenced T cells were regarded as lower bounds and as underestimates. Conclusive comparison of naive and antigen-experienced compartments was prevented by the profiling of bulk unsorted PBMCs. Because donor CMV infection status was unknown, age-related changes in expanded clonotypes were potentially confounded.

Library prep was done by 5' RACE. Sequencing used an Illumina HiSeq 2500. A second about 7 to 11 cycle PCR used a sample-barcoded 5' primer and a J-beta primer mix. A template-switch 5' adaptor carrying 12 random nucleotides introduced a unique molecular identifier onto each TCR beta cDNA molecule. At least 2.5 million CDR3-containing paired-end reads were obtained from each sample. First-strand cDNA synthesis was performed from all RNA using the Mint cDNA synthesis kit, with priming by a TRBC-specific oligonucleotide. After uracil-DNA glycosylase treatment, a first 18-cycle PCR used universal primers M1SS and BC2_uni_R on all cDNA. Processing in the source paper ran as follows. For normalization, 1 million high-quality reads were randomly selected from each sample, with every read carrying a distinct molecular identifier. Instead of being binned into consensus sequences, reads that shared molecular identifiers were thrown out. CDR3 identification, clonotype clustering and error correction used MiTCR with a Q25 quality threshold and the strictest error-elimination algorithm. Lower-bound total TCR beta diversity was estimated with a nonparametric unseen species model using Euler transformation. The public reads were quality trimmed at Q25 with fastp and then assembled into clones with MiXCR by TCRdb, keeping productive beta chains. Under each unique CDR3 protein, matching rows form one entry showing the most common genes and DNA. These V and J calls rely on TCRdb rather than the paper's analysis. This sample comprises about 1,500,000 distinct CDR3 sequences, approximately 30% of them detected only once. The top ten clones comprise 7.7% of the sample.

Comments on this clonotype: Its antigen remains unidentified. No base quality information exists; no much larger clone differs at one position.

Systemically healthy Caucasian individuals from Russia, roughly 40 in total and aged about 6 to 95 years, were included as donors. Each donor gave about 11 milliliters of peripheral blood, drawn into EDTA-treated Vacutainer tubes. Ficoll-Paque density-gradient centrifugation was used to isolate PBMCs, with at least 7 million per sample. Total RNA was extracted from PBMCs with Trizol reagent, with at least 5 micrograms obtained per sample. The percentages of naive CD45RAhigh/CD27high T cells were determined by flow cytometry on a PBMC aliquot from every donor. The CDR3 numbers 12 residues from cysteine through phenylalanine. Only the CDR3 DNA stays, 36 bases, in frame from base 1. From a lookup of the germline V gene (reference sequence), CDR1 and CDR2 are DFQATT and SNEGSKA. V is clipped by 5 bases and J by 9 bases, and the sequence between their germline boundaries is 16 bases long.

The V and J segments used are TRBV20-1 and TRBJ1-2, with no D gene named confidently. Sequenced input: blood. The receptor was isolated from a woman under 40 in good health. The CDR3 in this case is CSAESQTGSYTF. The DNA reads as follows: TGCAGTGCTGAGAGTCAAACTGGGAGCTACACCTTC.